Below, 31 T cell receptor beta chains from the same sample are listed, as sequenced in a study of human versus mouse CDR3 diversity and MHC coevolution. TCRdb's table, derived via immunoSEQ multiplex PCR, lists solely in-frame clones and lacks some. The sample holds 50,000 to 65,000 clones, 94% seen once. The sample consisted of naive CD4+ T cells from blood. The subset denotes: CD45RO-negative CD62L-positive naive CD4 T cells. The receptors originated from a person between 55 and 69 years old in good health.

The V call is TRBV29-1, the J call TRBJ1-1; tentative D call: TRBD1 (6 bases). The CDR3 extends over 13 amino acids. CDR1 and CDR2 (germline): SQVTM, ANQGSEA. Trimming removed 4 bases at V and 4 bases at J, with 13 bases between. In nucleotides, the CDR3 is TGCAGCGTTGTCGAAGTCAGGGGCACTGAAGCTTTCTTT. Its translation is CSVVEVRGTEAFF.

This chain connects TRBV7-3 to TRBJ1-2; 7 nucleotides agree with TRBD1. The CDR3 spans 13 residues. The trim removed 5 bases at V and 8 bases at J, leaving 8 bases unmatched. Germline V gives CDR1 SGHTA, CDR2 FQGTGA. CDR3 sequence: CASSPRQGKGYTF. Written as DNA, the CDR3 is TGTGCCAGCAGCCCCCGACAGGGTAAAGGCTACACCTTC.

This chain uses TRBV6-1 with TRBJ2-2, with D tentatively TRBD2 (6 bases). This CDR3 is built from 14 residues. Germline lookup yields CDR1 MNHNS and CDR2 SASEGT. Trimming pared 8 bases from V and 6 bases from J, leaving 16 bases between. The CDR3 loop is CASRTSGAAGELFF. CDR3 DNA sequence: TGTGCCAGCCGAACGTCGGGAGCTGCCGGGGAGCTGTTTTTT.

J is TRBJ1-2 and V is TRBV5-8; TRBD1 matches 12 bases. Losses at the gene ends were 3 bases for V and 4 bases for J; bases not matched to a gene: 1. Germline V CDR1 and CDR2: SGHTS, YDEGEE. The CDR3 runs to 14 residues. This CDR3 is CASSWDRGLYGYTF. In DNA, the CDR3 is TGTGCCAGCAGCTGGGACAGGGGGCTCTATGGCTACACCTTC.

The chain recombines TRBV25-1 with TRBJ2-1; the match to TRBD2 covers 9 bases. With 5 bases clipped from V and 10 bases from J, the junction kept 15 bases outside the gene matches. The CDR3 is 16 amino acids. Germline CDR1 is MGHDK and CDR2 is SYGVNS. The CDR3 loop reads CASSLPELAGPMEQFF. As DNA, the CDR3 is TGTGCCAGCAGTCTACCTGAACTAGCGGGTCCCATGGAGCAGTTCTTC.

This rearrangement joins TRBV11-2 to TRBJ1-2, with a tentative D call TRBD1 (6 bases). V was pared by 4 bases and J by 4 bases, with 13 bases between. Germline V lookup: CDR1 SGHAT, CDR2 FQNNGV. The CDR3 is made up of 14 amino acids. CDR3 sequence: CASSSRDRPYGYTF. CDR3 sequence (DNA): TGTGCCAGCAGCTCGAGAGACAGGCCCTATGGCTACACCTTC.

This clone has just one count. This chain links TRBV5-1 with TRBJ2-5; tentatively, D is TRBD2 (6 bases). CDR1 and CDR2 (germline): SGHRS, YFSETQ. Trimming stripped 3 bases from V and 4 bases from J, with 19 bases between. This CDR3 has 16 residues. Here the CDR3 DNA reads TGCGCCAGCAGCTCCCGGGTTTCGGGAGAGGGAGAGACCCAGTACTTC. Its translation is CASSSRVSGEGETQYF.

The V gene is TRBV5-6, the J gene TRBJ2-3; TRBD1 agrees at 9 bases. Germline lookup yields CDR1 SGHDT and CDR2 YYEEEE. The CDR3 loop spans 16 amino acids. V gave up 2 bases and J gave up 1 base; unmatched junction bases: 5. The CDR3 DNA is TGTGCCAGCAGCTTCTACAGGGGGCGGGGCACAGATACGCAGTATTTT. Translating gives CASSFYRGRGTDTQYF.

In DNA, the CDR3 is TGTGCCTGGAGTGGGAGCGGGCGCACCTACGAGCAGTACTTC. Its translation is CAWSGSGRTYEQYF. The V call is TRBV30, the J call TRBJ2-7; possibly TRBD2 for D (6 bases). CDR1 is GTSNPN, CDR2 SVGIG, per germline (reference sequence). There are 14 residues in the CDR3. V was trimmed by 1 base and J by 2 bases, leaving 12 bases between them.

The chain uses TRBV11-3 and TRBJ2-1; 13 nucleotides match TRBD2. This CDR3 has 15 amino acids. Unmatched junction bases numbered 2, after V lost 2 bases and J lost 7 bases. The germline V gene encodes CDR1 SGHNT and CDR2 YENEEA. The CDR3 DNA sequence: TGTGCCAGCAGCTTAAGACTAGCGGGAGGTAATGAGCAGTTCTTC. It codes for CASSLRLAGGNEQFF.

This CDR3 reads CASSQKTSGSPDTQYF. For the CDR3, the DNA is TGTGCCAGCAGCCAAAAAACTAGCGGGAGCCCAGATACGCAGTATTTT. This chain uses TRBV4-2 with TRBJ2-3; 11 bases line up with TRBD2. The CDR3 has 16 amino acids. After removal of 2 bases from V and 4 bases from J, the junction contained 5 bases not matched to a gene. CDR1 and CDR2 from the germline V gene are LGHNA and YNFKEQ.

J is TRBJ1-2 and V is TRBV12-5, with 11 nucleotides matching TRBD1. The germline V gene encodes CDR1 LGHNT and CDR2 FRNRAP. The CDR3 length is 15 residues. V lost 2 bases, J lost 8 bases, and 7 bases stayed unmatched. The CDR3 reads CASGLPRDRGYGYTF. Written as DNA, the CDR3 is TGTGCTAGTGGTTTGCCAAGGGACAGGGGGTACGGCTACACCTTC.

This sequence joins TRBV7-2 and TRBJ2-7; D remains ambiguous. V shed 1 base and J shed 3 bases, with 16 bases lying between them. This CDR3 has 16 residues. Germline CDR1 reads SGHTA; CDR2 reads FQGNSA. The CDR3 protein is CASSLDATSHGYEQYF. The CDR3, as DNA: TGTGCCAGCAGCTTAGACGCGACTTCCCATGGCTACGAGCAGTACTTC.

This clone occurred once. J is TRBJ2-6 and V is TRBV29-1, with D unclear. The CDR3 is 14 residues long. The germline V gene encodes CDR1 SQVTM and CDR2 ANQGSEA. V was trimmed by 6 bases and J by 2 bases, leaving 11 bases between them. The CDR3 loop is CSVLSSAGANVLTF. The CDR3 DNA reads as TGCAGCGTGCTATCATCCGCTGGGGCCAACGTCCTGACTTTC.

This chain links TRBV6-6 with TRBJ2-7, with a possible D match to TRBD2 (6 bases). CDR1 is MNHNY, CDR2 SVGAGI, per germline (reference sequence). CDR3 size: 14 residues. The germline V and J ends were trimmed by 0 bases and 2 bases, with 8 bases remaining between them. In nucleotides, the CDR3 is TGTGCCAGCAGTTACTCGCGGGGAACCTACGAGCAGTACTTC. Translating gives CASSYSRGTYEQYF.

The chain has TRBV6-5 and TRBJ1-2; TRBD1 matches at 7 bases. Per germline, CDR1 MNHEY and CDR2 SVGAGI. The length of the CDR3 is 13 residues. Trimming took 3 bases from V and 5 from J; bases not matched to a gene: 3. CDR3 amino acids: CASSYRDSYGYTF. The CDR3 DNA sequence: TGTGCCAGCAGTTATAGGGACAGTTATGGCTACACCTTC.

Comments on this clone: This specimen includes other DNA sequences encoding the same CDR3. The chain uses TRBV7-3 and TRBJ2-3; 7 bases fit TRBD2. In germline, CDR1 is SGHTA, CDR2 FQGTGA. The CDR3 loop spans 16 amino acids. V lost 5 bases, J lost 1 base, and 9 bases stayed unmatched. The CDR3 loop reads CASSPQAGEGTDTQYF. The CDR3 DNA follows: TGTGCCAGCAGCCCCCAGGCGGGAGAGGGCACAGATACGCAGTATTTT. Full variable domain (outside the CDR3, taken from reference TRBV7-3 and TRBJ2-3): GAGVSQTPSNKVTEKGKYVELRCDPISGHTALYWYRQSLGQGPEFLIYFQGTGAADDSGLPNDRFFAVRPEGSVSTLKIQRTERGDSAVYLCASSPQAGEGTDTQYFGPGTRLTVL.

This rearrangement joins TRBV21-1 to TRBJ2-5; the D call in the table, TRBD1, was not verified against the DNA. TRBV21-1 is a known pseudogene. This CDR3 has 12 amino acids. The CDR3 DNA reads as TGTGCCAGCACCCACAGGGAAGAGACCCAGTACTTC. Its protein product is CASTHREETQYF.

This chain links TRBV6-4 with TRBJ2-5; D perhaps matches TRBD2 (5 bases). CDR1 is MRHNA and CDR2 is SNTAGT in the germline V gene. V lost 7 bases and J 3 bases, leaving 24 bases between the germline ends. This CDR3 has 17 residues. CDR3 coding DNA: TGTGCCAGCACCACGTCCCCGCGGGCGGAGGTCGAAGAGACCCAGTACTTC. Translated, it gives CASTTSPRAEVEETQYF.

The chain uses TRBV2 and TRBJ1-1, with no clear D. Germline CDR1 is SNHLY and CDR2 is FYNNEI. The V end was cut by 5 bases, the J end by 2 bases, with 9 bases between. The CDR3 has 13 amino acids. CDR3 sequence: CASSNGGNTEAFF. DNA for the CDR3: TGTGCCAGCAGTAATGGCGGAAACACTGAAGCTTTCTTT.

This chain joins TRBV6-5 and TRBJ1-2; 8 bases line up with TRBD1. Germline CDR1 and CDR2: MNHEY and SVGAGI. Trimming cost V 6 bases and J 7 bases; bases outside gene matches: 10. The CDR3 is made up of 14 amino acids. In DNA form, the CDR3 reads TGTGCCAGCAGGAAGGACAGGGAGGTCTTTGGCTACACCTTC. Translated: CASRKDREVFGYTF.

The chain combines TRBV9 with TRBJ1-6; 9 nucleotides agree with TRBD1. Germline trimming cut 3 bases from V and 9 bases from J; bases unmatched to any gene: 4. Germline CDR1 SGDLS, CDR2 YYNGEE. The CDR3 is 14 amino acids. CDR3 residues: CASSAGTGSSPLHF. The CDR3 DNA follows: TGTGCCAGCAGCGCCGGGACAGGGAGTTCACCCCTCCACTTT.

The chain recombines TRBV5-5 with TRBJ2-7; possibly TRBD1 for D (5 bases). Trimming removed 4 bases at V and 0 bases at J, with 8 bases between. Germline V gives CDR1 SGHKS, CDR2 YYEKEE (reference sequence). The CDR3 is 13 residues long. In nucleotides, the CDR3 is TGTGCCAGCAGCCGACAGAGCTCCTACGAGCAGTACTTC. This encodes CASSRQSSYEQYF.

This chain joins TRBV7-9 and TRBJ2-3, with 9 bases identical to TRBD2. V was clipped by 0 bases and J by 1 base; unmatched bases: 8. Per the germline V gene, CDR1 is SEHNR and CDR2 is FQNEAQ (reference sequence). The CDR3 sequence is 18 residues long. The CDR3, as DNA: TGTGCCAGCAGCTTAGCGGCGGGAGGGCCGTCTCGCACAGATACGCAGTATTTT. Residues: CASSLAAGGPSRTDTQYF.

The CDR3 nucleotides read TGCGCCAGCAGCTTGGCCTCGGCGGGAAACGAGCAGTACTTC. Translated, it gives CASSLASAGNEQYF. V is TRBV5-1 and J is TRBJ2-7, with a tentative D call TRBD2 (6 bases). Per the germline V gene, CDR1 is SGHRS and CDR2 is YFSETQ. The CDR3 runs to 14 residues. V was pared by 0 bases and J by 5 bases, with 12 bases between.

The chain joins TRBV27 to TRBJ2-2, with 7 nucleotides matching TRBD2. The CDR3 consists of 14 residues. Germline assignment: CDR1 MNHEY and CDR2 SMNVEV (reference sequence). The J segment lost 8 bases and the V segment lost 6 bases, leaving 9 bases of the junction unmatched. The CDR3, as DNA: TGTGCCAGCAGACCTACTGGGACTACAGGGGAGCTGTTTTTT. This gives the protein CASRPTGTTGELFF.

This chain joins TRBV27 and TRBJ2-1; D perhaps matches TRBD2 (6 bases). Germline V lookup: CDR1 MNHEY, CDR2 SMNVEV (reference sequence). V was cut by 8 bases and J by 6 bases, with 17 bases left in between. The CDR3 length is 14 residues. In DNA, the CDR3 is TGTGCCAGCCTCCCGGGGGTAACTTCCAATGAGCAGTTCTTC. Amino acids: CASLPGVTSNEQFF.

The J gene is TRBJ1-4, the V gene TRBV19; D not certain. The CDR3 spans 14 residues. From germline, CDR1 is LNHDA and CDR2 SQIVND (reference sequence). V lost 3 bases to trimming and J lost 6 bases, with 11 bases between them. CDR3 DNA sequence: TGTGCCAGTAGTATTTCTAGAATGGATGAAAAACTGTTTTTT. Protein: CASSISRMDEKLFF.

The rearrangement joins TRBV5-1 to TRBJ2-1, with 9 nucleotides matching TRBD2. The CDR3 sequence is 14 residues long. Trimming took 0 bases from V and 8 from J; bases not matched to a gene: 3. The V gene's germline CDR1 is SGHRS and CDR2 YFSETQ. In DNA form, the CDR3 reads TGCGCCAGCAGCTTGGAGGCGGGAGGGGATGAGCAGTTCTTC. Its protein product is CASSLEAGGDEQFF.

The CDR3 reads CASSEEGRWALSHYGYTF. CDR3 bases: TGTGCCAGCAGTGAGGAGGGCAGATGGGCACTATCACACTATGGCTACACCTTC. The rearrangement joins TRBV2 to TRBJ1-2; D unclear. V was trimmed by 3 bases and J by 3 bases, leaving 23 bases between them. The length of the CDR3 is 18 residues. CDR1 SNHLY and CDR2 FYNNEI come from the germline V gene.

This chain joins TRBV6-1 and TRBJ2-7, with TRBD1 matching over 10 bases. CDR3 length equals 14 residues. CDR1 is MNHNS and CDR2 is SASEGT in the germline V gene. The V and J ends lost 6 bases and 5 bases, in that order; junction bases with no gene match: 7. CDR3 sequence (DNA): TGTGCCAGCAGAACGACAGGGGGCGGGGACGAGCAGTACTTC. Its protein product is CASRTTGGGDEQYF.